This T cell receptor (beta chain) was identified in a study of blood T cell repertoires in COVID-19. Study details: Acute and convalescent COVID-19 samples came from the United States, Italy and Spain. Sources were T cells, B-cell-depleted T cells, or PBMCs; the material itself was cDNA or gDNA.

In the authors' workflow: By means of reference gene primer amplification, nucleated cell counts were estimated. Assay: immunoSEQ multiplex PCR; the TCRdb copy retains only in-frame clones and omits some. V, J and clone size are those of that table, while D and trimming were read from the DNA. There are some 100,000 clones in the sample; about 80% occur only once, and over 30% lies in the top ten. The sequenced sample was peripheral blood. The sequence came from an older man with active or convalescent COVID-19.

CDR3 DNA: TGTGCCAGCAGCCTAGCGGGACTCCGGGAGACCCAGTACTTC. Translating it yields CASSLAGLRETQYF. The rearrangement uses TRBV2 and TRBJ2-5, with 9 bases identical to TRBD2. This CDR3 spans 14 amino acids. The germline CDR1 and CDR2 sequences are SNHLY and FYNNEI. V lost 6 bases and J lost 5; bases outside the gene matches: 7.